Shown below are 4 T cell receptor beta chains from a single sample sequenced in a study of T-cell reconstitution after alpha-beta-depleted transplantation in children. Unique molecular identifiers were incorporated into the prepared TCRbeta library. In TCRdb, the PCR reads were re-called with MiXCR into one record per CDR3 protein. The data contain around 450,000 distinct CDR3 sequences, about 11% of them singletons. This sample comprised PBMCs, obtained before TCRalphabeta/CD19-depleted stem cell transplant. The receptors come from a child under 10 years old with inherited bone marrow failure, due to receive a stem cell transplant.

This clonotype came up many times. The gene calls are TRBV6-2 or TRBV6-3 and TRBJ2-7; TRBD2 aligns across 13 bases. With 6 bases clipped from V and 4 bases from J, the junction kept 9 bases outside the gene matches. The CDR3 has 16 amino acids. CDR1 is MNHEY, CDR2 SVGEGT, per germline. The CDR3 DNA reads TGTGCCAGCAGAACCCTGGGACTAGCGGGACTGTACGAGCAGTACTTC. This sequence encodes CASRTLGLAGLYEQYF.

This clonotype was counted many times. The chain has TRBV28 and TRBJ1-2, with 8 positions matching TRBD1. V lost 5 bases to trimming and J lost 4 bases; unmatched junction nucleotides: 9. Looked up from germline, CDR1 is MDHEN and CDR2 is SYDVKM. This CDR3 region has 15 residues. CDR3 DNA: TGTGCCAGCAGTCCACCGGACAGGGAAGTCTATGGCTACACCTTC. Its translation is CASSPPDREVYGYTF.

This clonotype turned up a few times. The chain is built from TRBV11-2 and TRBJ2-1, with 7 bases matching TRBD2. The CDR3 has 17 residues. CDR1 and CDR2 (germline): SGHAT, FQNNGV. V was pared by 1 base and J by 2 bases, with 8 bases of the junction left unmatched. DNA for the CDR3: TGTGCCAGCAGCTTAGTAGGCGGGAGTGGAACCTACAATGAGCAGTTCTTC. It yields the protein CASSLVGGSGTYNEQFF.

This clonotype has just a few counts. The rearrangement joins TRBV5-6 to TRBJ2-1; D uncertain. Germline assignment: CDR1 SGHDT and CDR2 YYEEEE. V lost 2 bases, J lost 1 base, and 13 bases lay in between. The CDR3 extends over 16 amino acids. The CDR3: CASSFPAVQSYNEQFF. The CDR3 DNA reads TGTGCCAGCAGCTTTCCAGCTGTTCAGTCCTACAATGAGCAGTTCTTC.